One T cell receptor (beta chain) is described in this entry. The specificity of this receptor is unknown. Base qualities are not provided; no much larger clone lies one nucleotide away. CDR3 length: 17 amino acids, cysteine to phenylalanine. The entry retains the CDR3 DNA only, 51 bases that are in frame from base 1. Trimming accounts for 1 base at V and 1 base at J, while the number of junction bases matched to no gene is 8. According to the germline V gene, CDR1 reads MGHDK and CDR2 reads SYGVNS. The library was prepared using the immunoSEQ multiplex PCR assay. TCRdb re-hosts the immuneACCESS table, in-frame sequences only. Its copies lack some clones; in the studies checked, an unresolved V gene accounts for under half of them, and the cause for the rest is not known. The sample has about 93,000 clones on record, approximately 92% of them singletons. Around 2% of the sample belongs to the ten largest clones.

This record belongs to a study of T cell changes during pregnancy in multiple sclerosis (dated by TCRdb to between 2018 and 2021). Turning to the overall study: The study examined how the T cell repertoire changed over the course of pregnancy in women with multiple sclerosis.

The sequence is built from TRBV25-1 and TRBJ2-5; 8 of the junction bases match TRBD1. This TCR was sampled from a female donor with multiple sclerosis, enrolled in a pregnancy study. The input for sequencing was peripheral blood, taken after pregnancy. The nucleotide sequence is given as TGTGCCAGCAGTGAATCCGCAGGGGGCGATCTCCAAGAGACCCAGTACTTC. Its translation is CASSESAGGDLQETQYF.